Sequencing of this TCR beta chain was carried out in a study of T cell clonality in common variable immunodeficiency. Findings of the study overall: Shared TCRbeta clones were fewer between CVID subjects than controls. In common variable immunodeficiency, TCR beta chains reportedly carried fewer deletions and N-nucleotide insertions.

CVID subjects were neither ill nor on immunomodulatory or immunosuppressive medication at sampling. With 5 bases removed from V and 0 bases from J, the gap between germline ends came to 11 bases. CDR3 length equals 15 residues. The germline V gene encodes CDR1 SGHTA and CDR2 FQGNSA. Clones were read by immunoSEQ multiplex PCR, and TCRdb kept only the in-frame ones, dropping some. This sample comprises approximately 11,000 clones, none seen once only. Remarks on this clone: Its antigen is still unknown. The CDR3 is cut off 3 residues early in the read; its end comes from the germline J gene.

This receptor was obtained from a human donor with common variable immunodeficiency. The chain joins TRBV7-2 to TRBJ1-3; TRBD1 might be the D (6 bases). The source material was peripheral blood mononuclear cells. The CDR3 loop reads CASSRDTHSGNTIYF. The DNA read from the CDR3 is TGTGCCAGCAGCCGGGACACACACTCTGGAAACACC.